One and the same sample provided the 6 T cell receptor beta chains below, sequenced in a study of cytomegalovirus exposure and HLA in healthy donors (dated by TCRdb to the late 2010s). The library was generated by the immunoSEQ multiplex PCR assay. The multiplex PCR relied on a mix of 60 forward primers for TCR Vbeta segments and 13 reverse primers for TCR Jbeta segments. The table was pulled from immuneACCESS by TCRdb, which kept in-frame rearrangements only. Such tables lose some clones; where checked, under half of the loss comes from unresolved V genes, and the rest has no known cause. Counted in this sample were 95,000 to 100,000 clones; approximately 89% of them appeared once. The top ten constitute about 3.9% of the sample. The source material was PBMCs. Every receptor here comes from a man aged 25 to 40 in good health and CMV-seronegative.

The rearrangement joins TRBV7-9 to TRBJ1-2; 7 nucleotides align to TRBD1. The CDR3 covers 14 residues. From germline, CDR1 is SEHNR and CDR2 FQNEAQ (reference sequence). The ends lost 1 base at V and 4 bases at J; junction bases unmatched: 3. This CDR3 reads CASSLGAGGYGYTF. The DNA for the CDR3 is TGTGCCAGCAGCTTAGGGGCAGGGGGCTATGGCTACACCTTC.

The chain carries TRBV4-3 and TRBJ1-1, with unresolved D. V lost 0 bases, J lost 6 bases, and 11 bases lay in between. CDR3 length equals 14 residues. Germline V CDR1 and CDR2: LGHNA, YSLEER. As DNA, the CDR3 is TGCGCCAGCAGCCAAGAAATTCTGGCCCCTGAAGCTTTCTTT. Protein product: CASSQEILAPEAFF.

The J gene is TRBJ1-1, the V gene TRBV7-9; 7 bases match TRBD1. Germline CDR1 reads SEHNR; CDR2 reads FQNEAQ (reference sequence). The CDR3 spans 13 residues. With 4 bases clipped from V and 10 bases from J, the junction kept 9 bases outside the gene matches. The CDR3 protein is CASSSQPQGRAFF. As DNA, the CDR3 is TGTGCCAGCAGCTCCCAACCACAGGGGAGAGCTTTCTTT.

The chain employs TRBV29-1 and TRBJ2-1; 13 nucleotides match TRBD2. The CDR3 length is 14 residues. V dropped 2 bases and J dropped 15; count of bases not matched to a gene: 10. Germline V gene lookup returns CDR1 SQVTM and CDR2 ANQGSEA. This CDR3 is CSVERTSGGPEMFF. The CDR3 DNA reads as TGCAGCGTTGAACGGACTAGCGGGGGCCCCGAGATGTTCTTC.

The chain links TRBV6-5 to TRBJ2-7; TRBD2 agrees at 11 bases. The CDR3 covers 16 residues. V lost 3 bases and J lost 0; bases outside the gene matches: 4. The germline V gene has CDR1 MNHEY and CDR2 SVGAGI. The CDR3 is CASSYSLAGGSYEQYF. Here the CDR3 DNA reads TGTGCCAGCAGTTATTCGCTAGCGGGGGGCTCCTACGAGCAGTACTTC.

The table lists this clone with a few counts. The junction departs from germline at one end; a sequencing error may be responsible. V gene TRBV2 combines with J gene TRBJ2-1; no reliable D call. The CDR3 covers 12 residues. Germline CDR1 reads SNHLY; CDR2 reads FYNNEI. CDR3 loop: CASTRSYNERFF. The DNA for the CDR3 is TGTGCCAGCACTCGGTCCTACAATGAGCGGTTCTTC.